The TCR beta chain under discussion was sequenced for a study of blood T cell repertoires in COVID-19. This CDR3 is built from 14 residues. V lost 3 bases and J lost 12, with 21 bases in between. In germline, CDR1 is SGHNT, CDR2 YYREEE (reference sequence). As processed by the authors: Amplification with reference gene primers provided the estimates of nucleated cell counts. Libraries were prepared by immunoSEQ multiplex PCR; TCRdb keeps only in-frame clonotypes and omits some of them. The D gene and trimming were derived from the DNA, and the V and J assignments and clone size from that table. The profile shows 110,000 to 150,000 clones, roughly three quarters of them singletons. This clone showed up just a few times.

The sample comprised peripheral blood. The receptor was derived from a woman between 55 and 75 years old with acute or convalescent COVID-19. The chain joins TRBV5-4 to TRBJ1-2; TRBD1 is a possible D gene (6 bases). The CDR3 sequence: CASSSTHVRGSNTF. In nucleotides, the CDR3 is TGTGCCAGCAGCTCAACCCACGTGAGGGGGAGCAACACCTTC.